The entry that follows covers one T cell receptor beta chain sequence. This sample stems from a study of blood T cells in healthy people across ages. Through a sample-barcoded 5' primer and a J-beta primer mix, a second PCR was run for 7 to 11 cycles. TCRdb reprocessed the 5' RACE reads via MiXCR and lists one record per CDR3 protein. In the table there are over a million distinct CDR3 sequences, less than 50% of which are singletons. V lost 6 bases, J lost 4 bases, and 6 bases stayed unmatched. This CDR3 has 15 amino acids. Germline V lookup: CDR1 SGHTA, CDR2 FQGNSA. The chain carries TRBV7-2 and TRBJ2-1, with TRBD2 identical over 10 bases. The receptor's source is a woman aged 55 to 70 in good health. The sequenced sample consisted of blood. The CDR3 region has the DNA TGTGCCAGCAGAATCGGGACTAGCGATTACAATGAGCAGTTCTTC. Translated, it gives CASRIGTSDYNEQFF.